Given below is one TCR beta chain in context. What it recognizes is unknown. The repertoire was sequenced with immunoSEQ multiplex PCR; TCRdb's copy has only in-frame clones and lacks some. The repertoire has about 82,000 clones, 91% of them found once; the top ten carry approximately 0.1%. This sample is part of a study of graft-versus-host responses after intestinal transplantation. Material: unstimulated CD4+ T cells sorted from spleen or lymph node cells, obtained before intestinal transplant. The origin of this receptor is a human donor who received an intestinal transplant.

This chain's CDR3 is CASSLFLWDRGLEGYTF. The CDR3 nucleotides are TGCGCCAGCAGCTTGTTCTTGTGGGACAGGGGGCTGGAGGGCTACACCTTC. The chain is built from TRBV5-1 and TRBJ1-2; 12 bases fit TRBD1. Germline trimming cut 1 base from V and 8 bases from J; bases unmatched to any gene: 12. The CDR3 is 17 residues long. Looked up from germline, CDR1 is SGHRS and CDR2 is YFSETQ.